Shown below are 3 T cell receptor beta chains from a single sample sequenced in a study of early T cells in non-severe SARS-CoV-2 infection. Each CDR3 protein gets one entry after TCRdb re-called the 5' RACE reads with MiXCR. The repertoire holds tens of thousands of distinct CDR3 sequences, approximately 12% seen once, with over 1.5% in the top ten. Sequencing was done on a sample of whole blood. The receptors were gathered from an adult who was a healthcare worker with PCR-confirmed SARS-CoV-2 infection or an uninfected control (not recorded which).

The sample holds many counts of this clonotype. V usage is TRBV7-2 and J usage is TRBJ2-3, with TRBD2 matching over 7 bases. Unmatched junction bases numbered 11, after V lost 5 bases and J lost 0 bases. Germline V gene sequence: CDR1 SGHTA, CDR2 FQGNSA. This CDR3 spans 17 amino acids. DNA for the CDR3: TGTGCCAGCAGCCCCCGGGGGGTAGGCACTAGCACAGATACGCAGTATTTT. This translates into CASSPRGVGTSTDTQYF. Full variable domain (outside the CDR3, taken from reference TRBV7-2 and TRBJ2-3): GAGVSQSPSNKVTEKGKDVELRCDPISGHTALYWYRQSLGQGLEFLIYFQGNSAPDKSGLPSDRFSAERTGGSVSTLTIQRTQQEDSAVYLCASSPRGVGTSTDTQYFGPGTRLTVL.

The sample holds a few counts of this clonotype. The rearrangement joins TRBV10-1 to TRBJ1-2, with D perhaps TRBD1 (5 bases). Germline V lookup: CDR1 WNHNN, CDR2 SYGVQD (reference sequence). Trimming took 3 bases from V and 3 from J, leaving 8 bases between them. This CDR3 has 13 residues. In nucleotides, the CDR3 is TGCGCCAGCAGTGAAACGACAGACTATGGCTACACCTTC. It translates to CASSETTDYGYTF.

This clonotype was recorded at least ten times. The chain carries TRBV5-4 and TRBJ1-2; no reliable D call. The CDR3 length is 13 residues. Trimming left V 0 bases short and J 5 bases short, with 8 bases between. Germline loops: CDR1 SGHNT, CDR2 YYREEE (reference sequence). CDR3 residues: CASSLDRFYGYTF. In DNA, the CDR3 is TGTGCCAGCAGCTTGGACAGATTTTATGGCTACACCTTC.